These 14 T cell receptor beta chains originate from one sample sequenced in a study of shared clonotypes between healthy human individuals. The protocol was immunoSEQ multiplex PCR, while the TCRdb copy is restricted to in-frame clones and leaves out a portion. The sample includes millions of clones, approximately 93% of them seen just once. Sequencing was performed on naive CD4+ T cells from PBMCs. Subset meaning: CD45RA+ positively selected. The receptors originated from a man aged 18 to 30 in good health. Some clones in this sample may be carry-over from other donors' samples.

The CDR3 region has the DNA TGTGCCAGCAGCTTAGCTGCTACAGGGGGCCATCAGCCCCAGCATTTT. It is translated as CASSLAATGGHQPQHF. The J gene is TRBJ1-5, the V gene TRBV7-2, with 9 bases matching TRBD1. The trim removed 0 bases at V and 5 bases at J, leaving 5 bases unmatched. The germline V gene has CDR1 SGHTA and CDR2 FQGNSA. The CDR3 sequence is 16 residues long.

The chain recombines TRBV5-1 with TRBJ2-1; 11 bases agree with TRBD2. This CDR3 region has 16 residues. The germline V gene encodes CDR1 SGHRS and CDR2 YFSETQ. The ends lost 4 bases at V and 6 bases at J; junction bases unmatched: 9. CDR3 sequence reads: CASSMPTSGNSNEQFF. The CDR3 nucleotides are TGCGCCAGCAGCATGCCGACTAGCGGGAATTCCAATGAGCAGTTCTTC. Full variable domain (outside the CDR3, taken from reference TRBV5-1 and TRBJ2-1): KAGVTQTPRYLIKTRGQQVTLSCSPISGHRSVSWYQQTPGQGLQFLFEYFSETQRNKGNFPGRFSGRQFSNSRSEMNVSTLELGDSALYLCASSMPTSGNSNEQFFGPGTRLTVL.

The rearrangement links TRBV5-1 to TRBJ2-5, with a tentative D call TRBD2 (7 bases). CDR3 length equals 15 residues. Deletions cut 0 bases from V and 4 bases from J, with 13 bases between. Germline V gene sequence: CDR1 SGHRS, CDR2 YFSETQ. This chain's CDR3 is CASSLEGGRSETQYF. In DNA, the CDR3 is TGCGCCAGCAGCTTGGAGGGGGGGCGATCAGAGACCCAGTACTTC. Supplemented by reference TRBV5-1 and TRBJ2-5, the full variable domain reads KAGVTQTPRYLIKTRGQQVTLSCSPISGHRSVSWYQQTPGQGLQFLFEYFSETQRNKGNFPGRFSGRQFSNSRSEMNVSTLELGDSALYLCASSLEGGRSETQYFGPGTRLLVL.

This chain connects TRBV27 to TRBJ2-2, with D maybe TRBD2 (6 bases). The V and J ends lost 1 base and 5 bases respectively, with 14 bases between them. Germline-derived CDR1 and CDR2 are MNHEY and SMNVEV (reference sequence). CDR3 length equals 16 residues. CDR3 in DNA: TGTGCCAGCAGTTTATATGTGGGAGGAGGGACCGGGGAGCTGTTTTTT. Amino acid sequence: CASSLYVGGGTGELFF.

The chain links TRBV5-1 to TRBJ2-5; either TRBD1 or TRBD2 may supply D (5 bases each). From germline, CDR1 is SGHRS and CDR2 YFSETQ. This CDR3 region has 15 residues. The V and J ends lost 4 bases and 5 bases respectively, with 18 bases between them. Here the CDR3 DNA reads TGCGCCAGCAGCCGGACGGGAACAGGTGGGGAGACCCAGTACTTC. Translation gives CASSRTGTGGETQYF.

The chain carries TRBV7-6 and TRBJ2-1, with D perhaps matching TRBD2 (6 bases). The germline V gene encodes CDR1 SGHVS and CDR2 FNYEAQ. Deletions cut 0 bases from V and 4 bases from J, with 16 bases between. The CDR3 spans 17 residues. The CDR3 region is CASSLATWGVPYNEQFF. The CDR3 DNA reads TGTGCCAGCAGCTTAGCGACTTGGGGGGTGCCATACAATGAGCAGTTCTTC.

CDR3 DNA: TGCAGCGTCACCGATAGCACAGATACGCAGTATTTT. Translating it yields CSVTDSTDTQYF. The gene calls are TRBV29-1 and TRBJ2-3; D is ambiguous. The CDR3 length is 12 residues. Trimming removed 6 bases from V and 0 bases from J, with 7 bases in between. The V gene's germline CDR1 is SQVTM and CDR2 ANQGSEA.

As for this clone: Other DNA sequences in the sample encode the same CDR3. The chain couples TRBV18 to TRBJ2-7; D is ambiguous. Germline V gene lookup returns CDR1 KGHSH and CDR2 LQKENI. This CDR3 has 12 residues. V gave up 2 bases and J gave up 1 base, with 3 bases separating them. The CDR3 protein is CASSPGSYEQYF. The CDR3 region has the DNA TGTGCCAGCTCACCAGGTTCCTACGAGCAGTACTTC.

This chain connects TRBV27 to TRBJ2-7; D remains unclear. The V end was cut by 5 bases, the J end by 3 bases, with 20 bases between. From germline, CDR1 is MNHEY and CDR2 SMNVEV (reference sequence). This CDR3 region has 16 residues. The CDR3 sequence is CASSRSRALGSYEQYF. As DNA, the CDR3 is TGTGCCAGCAGTAGGTCCCGGGCCCTTGGCAGCTACGAGCAGTACTTC.

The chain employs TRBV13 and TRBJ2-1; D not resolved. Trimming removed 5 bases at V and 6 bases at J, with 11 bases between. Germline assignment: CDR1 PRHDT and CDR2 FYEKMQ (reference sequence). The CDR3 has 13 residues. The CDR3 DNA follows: TGTGCCAGCAGCCCGCGCCCAAGCAATGAGCAGTTCTTC. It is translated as CASSPRPSNEQFF.

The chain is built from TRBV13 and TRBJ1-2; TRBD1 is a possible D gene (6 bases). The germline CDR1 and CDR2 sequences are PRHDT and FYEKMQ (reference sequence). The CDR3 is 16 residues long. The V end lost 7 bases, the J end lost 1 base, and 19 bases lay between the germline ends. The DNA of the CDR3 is TGTGCCAGCACATTCTCACGGGGGGCGAATAACTATGGCTACACCTTC. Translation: CASTFSRGANNYGYTF.

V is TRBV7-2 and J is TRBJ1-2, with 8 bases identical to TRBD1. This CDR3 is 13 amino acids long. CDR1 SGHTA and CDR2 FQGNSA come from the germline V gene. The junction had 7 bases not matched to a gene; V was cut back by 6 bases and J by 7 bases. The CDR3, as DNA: TGTGCCAGCAGTCAGGACAGGGCCGGTGGCTACACCTTC. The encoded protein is CASSQDRAGGYTF.

The CDR3 region has the DNA TGCGCCAGCAGCAACTTATTCCGGGAGTCAATCGCAAACATTCAGTACTTC. This sequence encodes CASSNLFRESIANIQYF. The chain combines TRBV5-1 with TRBJ2-4, with a weak D call TRBD2 (6 bases). V lost 4 bases and J lost 6, with 23 bases in between. This CDR3 spans 17 amino acids. CDR1 is SGHRS, CDR2 YFSETQ, per germline.

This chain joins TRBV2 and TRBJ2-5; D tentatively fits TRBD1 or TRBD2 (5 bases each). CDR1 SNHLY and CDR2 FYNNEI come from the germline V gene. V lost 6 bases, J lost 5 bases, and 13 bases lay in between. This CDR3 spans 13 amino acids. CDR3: CASSGSEGETQYF. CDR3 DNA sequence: TGTGCCAGCAGCGGCAGCGAGGGGGAGACCCAGTACTTC. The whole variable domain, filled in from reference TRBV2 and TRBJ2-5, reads EPEVTQTPSHQVTQMGQEVILRCVPISNHLYFYWYRQILGQKVEFLVSFYNNEISEKSEIFDDQFSVERPDGSNFTLKIRSTKLEDSAMYFCASSGSEGETQYFGPGTRLLVL.